This T cell receptor (beta chain) was sequenced for a study of OX40 agonist ivuxolimab in advanced cancers. Study-level background: Patients were given ivuxolimab, an antibody that agonizes OX40 (CD134). Two patients with cutaneous melanoma and one with hepatocellular carcinoma, three in total, showed partial responses.

Trimming removed 5 bases from V and 7 bases from J; junction bases left unmatched: 7. This CDR3 spans 14 amino acids. CDR1 and CDR2 from the germline V gene are LNHDA and SQIVND (reference sequence). In the case of this clone: What it binds is not known.

The method was immunoSEQ multiplex PCR; TCRdb's version includes in-frame clones alone and lacks a portion of them. In the table there are tens of thousands of clones, roughly 94% of which are singletons. General study points: The authors also found low normalized T-cell clonal expansion in some nonresponders.

The receptor's source is an adult with an advanced solid tumor such as melanoma, head and neck, liver or kidney cancer. V usage is TRBV19 and J usage is TRBJ2-2; 7 bases map to TRBD1. The specimen comprised CD4+ or CD8+ T cells sorted from blood, sampled in a trial of the OX40 agonist ivuxolimab. CDR3 sequence: CASSPSHRGGELFF. Written as DNA, the CDR3 is TGTGCCAGTAGTCCATCCCACAGGGGCGGGGAGCTGTTTTTT.